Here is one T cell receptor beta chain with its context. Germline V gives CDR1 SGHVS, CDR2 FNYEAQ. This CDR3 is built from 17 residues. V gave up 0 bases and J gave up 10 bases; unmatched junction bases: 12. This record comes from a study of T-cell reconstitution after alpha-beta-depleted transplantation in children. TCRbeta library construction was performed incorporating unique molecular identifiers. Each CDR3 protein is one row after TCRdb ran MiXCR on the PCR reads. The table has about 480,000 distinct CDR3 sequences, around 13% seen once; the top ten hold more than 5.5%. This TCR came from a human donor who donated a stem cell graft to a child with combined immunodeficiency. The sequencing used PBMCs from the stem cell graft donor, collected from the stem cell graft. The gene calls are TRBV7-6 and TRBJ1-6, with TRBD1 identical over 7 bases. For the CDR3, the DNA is TGTGCCAGCAGCTTAGCTTATAGACAGGGAGGCGGCTCACCCCTCCACTTT. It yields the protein CASSLAYRQGGGSPLHF.